Detailed here is one TCR beta chain. Its antigen is unidentified. This entry comes from a study of T cell repertoires in ileal Crohn's disease. Study-wide context: About half of patients got postoperative therapy: roughly 12 thiopurines, about 20 anti-TNF.

The assay was immunoSEQ multiplex PCR, and TCRdb's table has in-frame clones only and misses some. In the table there are around 5,800 clones, over 70% of which are singletons. Findings of the study overall: Clonal expansions were more frequent in active smokers than non-smokers at surgery.

Germline lookup yields CDR1 SGHTA and CDR2 FQGTGA. The CDR3 length is 14 residues. The V and J ends lost 3 bases and 4 bases respectively, with 9 bases between them. The specimen was ileal tissue. The receptor comes from an adult with Crohn's disease. J is TRBJ2-2 and V is TRBV7-3; D may be TRBD1 (5 bases). CDR3 nucleotide sequence: TGTGCCAGCAGCTTCCAAAGGGGCACCGGGGAGCTGTTTTTT. Its translation: CASSFQRGTGELFF. Full variable domain (missing parts from reference TRBV7-3 and TRBJ2-2): GAGVSQTPSNKVTEKGKYVELRCDPISGHTALYWYRQSLGQGPEFLIYFQGTGAADDSGLPNDRFFAVRPEGSVSTLKIQRTERGDSAVYLCASSFQRGTGELFFGEGSRLTVL.